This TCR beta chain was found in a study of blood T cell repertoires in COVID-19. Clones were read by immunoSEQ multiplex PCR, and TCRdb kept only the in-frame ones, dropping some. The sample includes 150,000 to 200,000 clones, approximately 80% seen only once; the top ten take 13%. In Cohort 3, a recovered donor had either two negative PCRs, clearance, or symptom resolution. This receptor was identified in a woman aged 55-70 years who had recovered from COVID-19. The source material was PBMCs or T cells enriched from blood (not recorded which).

In DNA form, the CDR3 reads TGCAGCGTTCGGGACAGGGTCGGTAATGAAAAACTGTTTTTT. It translates to CSVRDRVGNEKLFF. V and J are TRBV29-1 and TRBJ1-4; TRBD1 matches at 9 bases. V gave up 5 bases and J gave up 4 bases; unmatched junction bases: 5. The length of the CDR3 is 14 residues. Looked up from germline, CDR1 is SQVTM and CDR2 is ANQGSEA.